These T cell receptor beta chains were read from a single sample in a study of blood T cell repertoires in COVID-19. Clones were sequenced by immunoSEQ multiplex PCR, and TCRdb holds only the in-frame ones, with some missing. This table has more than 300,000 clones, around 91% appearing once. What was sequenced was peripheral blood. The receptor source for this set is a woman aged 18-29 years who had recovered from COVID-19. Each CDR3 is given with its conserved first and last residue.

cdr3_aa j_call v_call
CASSKGTSGSDTQYF TRBJ2-3 TRBV13
CASSLREGLYEQFF TRBJ2-1 TRBV5-1
CATRPGGNTEAFF TRBJ1-1 TRBV24-1
CASSLGAQFFSGYTF TRBJ1-2 TRBV7-2
CAWSVLRNQPQHF TRBJ1-5 TRBV30
CASSRGQGGETQYF TRBJ2-5 TRBV19
CASSRVNTQYF TRBJ2-3 TRBV18
CASSIQTGSETQYF TRBJ2-5 TRBV9
CASSYTGVSHEQFF TRBJ2-1 TRBV6-5
CASSRPGRGRDTIYF TRBJ1-3 TRBV14
CASSLALRGADTQYF TRBJ2-3 TRBV4-3
CASSDRQNNSPLHF TRBJ1-6 TRBV11-2
CARSLVTAGPINEQFF TRBJ2-1 TRBV7-5
CASSFILPGQGHGYTF TRBJ1-2 TRBV27
CASSLRQGLNTGELFF TRBJ2-2 TRBV27
CASRDGVGKGDNEQFF TRBJ2-1 TRBV11-2
CASSSVNSLAQFF TRBJ2-1 TRBV5-1
CASSRQDNQPQHF TRBJ1-5 TRBV19
CASRPDSLVF TRBJ1-4 TRBV7-9
CASSSGTSIGSEQFF TRBJ2-1 TRBV6-5
CASSVGTGQGAEQFF TRBJ2-1 TRBV9
CASSQPDTEAFF TRBJ1-1 TRBV3-1/TRBV3-2
CASSLEGGGYTF TRBJ1-2 TRBV7-9
CASSQTGAGEQFF TRBJ2-1 TRBV18
CASSLRQGGQPQHF TRBJ1-5 TRBV28
CASSWAPVGTGLDSPLHF TRBJ1-6 TRBV5-1
CASSEGKLAGAGEQFF TRBJ2-1 TRBV2
CSVGQGGEKLFF TRBJ1-4 TRBV29-1
CASSSTGSTEAFF TRBJ1-1 TRBV5-5
CASSGGVLGQGPGELFF TRBJ2-2 TRBV5-1
CASSHQGWAEAFF TRBJ1-1 TRBV3-1/TRBV3-2
CASTPGNPQDTQYF TRBJ2-3 TRBV28
CASSTHTGGTTEAFF TRBJ1-1 TRBV19
CASSIDIDRADTEAFF TRBJ1-1 TRBV19
CASSLGLAARYNEQFF TRBJ2-1 TRBV5-1
CASSLYGRKDTQYF TRBJ2-3 TRBV5-6
CASSQRLAGGTGELFF TRBJ2-2 TRBV4-3
CASSKQGARSETQYF TRBJ2-5 TRBV19
CASSWGRDGYTF TRBJ1-2 TRBV12-3/TRBV12-4
CASSQNRGRTDTQYF TRBJ2-3 TRBV5-1
CASSLKRVQETQYF TRBJ2-5 TRBV7-8
CSGRWGKGRNEQFF TRBJ2-1 TRBV29-1
CASSLGTRNTIYF TRBJ1-3 TRBV7-2
CASSSTDRVGSGNQPQHF TRBJ1-5 TRBV19
CASSYSAVSSTDTQYF TRBJ2-3 TRBV6-2/TRBV6-3
CAIRKGEARGTDTQYF TRBJ2-3 TRBV10-3
CASSKLRTGGLDIQYF TRBJ2-4 TRBV19
CASSELEFGTDTQYF TRBJ2-3 TRBV6-1
CASSMGLPLGNEQFF TRBJ2-1 TRBV19
CASSVERDTDTQYF TRBJ2-3 TRBV2
CASSQDYSGTPGNNEQFF TRBJ2-1 TRBV4-3
CASSFIAGGNTGELFF TRBJ2-2 TRBV6-2/TRBV6-3
CASSPTSGMLRAKNIQYF TRBJ2-4 TRBV28
CASSAGTGGFNQPQHF TRBJ1-5 TRBV9
CASSLSLVWGRRTGNEQFF TRBJ2-1 TRBV28
CASSFQGRGFF TRBJ2-4 TRBV28
CASSDPLAGSRETQYF TRBJ2-5 TRBV2
CASSRRDDTYNEQFF TRBJ2-1 TRBV7-2
CASSLSKLNNEQFF TRBJ2-1 TRBV11-3